The entry below gives a single T cell receptor (beta chain) sequence along with its context. The antigen remains undetermined. PCR employed 60 Vbeta and 13 Jbeta primers. Profiled with immunoSEQ multiplex PCR; TCRdb holds only in-frame clones, not every one. The sample yields about 72,000 clones, of which the top ten take up over 4%. V shed 4 bases and J 6 bases; nucleotides not matched to a gene: 7. The CDR3 consists of 16 residues. Germline V gene lookup returns CDR1 SGHTA and CDR2 FQGNSA. This sample is part of a study of cytomegalovirus exposure and HLA in healthy donors. Study findings and constraints: Available immune exposure information covered CMV serostatus only. In a later analysis, V- and J-gene trimming of beta chains associated with a DCLRE1C missense variant, replicated independently. The classifier reportedly diagnosed cytomegalovirus status with high specificity and sensitivity.

Sequencing was performed on PBMCs. The genes are TRBV7-2 and TRBJ2-5; 14 bases map to TRBD2. This sequence was found in a woman between 40 and 50 years old in good health and CMV-seropositive. DNA of the CDR3: TGTGCCAGCAGCTCAAGACTAGCGGGAGGGCGACAGACCCAGTACTTC. Amino acid sequence: CASSSRLAGGRQTQYF.